Listed here is a single TCR beta chain. Its antigen is as yet unknown. The data were produced by immunoSEQ multiplex PCR, yet TCRdb's version contains in-frame clones alone and is incomplete. The profile shows more than 140,000 clones, approximately 88% of them singletons. Germline CDR1 is SGDLS and CDR2 is YYNGEE. This CDR3 region has 16 residues. V gave up 0 bases and J gave up 2 bases; unmatched junction bases: 3. This sample is part of a study of T cell responses to AZD1222 COVID-19 vaccine. Study-level points and caveats: Increased Spike-specific TCR breadth and depth were observed after two AZD1222 doses. Nearly half of spike-specific TCRs reportedly target unmutated variant regions. The study identified only five to seven AZD1222 recipients as seropositive at baseline.

The sample here was peripheral blood, taken on day 0 of MenACWY control vaccination. This sequence originates from an adult in good health. This chain uses TRBV9 with TRBJ2-3; 10 bases fit TRBD2. The CDR3 DNA reads TGTGCCAGCAGCGTAGGAACTAGCGGGGTCACAGATACGCAGTATTTT. Translating gives CASSVGTSGVTDTQYF.